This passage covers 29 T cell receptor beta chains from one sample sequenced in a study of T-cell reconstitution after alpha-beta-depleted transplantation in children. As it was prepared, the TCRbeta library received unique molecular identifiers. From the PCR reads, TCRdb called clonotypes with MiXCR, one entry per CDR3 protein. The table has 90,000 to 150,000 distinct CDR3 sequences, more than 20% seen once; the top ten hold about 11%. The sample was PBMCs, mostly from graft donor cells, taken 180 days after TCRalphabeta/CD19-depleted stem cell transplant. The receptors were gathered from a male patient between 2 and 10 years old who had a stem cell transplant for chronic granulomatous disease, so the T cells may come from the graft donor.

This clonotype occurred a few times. The CDR3 is CASSYATSGGVYEQFF. In DNA, the CDR3 is TGTGCCAGCAGTTACGCGACTAGCGGGGGGGTGTATGAGCAGTTCTTC. The rearrangement joins TRBV6-5 to TRBJ2-1, with 14 bases aligning to TRBD2. The CDR3 sequence is 16 residues long. The V gene end was trimmed by 2 bases and the J gene end by 8 bases; junction bases not matched to a gene: 5. Germline V lookup: CDR1 MNHEY, CDR2 SVGAGI.

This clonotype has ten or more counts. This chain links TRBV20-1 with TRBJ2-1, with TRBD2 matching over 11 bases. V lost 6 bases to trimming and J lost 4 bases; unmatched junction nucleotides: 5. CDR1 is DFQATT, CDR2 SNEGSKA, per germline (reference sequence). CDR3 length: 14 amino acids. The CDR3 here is CSAPGLAEYNEQFF. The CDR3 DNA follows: TGCAGTGCCCCGGGACTAGCGGAATACAATGAGCAGTTCTTC.

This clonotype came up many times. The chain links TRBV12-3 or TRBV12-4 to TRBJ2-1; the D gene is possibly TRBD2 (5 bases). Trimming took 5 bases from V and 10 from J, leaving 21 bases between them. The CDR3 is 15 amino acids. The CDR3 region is CASSEMVGIYQEQFF. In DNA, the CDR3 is TGTGCCAGCAGTGAGATGGTCGGGATCTATCAGGAGCAGTTCTTC.

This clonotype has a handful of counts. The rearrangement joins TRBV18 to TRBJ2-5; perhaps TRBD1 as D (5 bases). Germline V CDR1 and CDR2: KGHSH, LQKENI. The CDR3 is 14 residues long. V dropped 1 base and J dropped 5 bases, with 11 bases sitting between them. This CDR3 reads CASSPRPGQETQYF. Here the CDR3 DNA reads TGTGCCAGCTCACCACGCCCAGGGCAGGAGACCCAGTACTTC.

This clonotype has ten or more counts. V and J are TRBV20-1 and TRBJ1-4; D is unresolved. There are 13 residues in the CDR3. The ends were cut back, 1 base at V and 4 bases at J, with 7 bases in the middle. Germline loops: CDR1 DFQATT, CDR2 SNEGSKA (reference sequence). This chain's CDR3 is CSARVGNNEKLFF. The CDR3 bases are TGCAGTGCTAGAGTGGGAAATAATGAAAAACTGTTTTTT.

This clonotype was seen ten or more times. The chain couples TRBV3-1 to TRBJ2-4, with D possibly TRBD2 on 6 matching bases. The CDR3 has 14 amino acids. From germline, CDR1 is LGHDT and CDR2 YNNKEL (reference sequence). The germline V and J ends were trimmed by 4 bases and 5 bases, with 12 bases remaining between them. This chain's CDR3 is CASSLSGTQNIQYF. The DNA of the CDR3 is TGTGCCAGCAGCCTCTCCGGGACTCAAAACATTCAGTACTTC.

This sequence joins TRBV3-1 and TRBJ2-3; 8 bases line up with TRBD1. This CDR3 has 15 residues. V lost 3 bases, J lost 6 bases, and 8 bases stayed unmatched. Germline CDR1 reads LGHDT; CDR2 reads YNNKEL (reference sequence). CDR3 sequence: CASSHLRTGKDTQYF. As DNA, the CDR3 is TGTGCCAGCAGCCACCTCCGGACAGGGAAGGATACGCAGTATTTT.

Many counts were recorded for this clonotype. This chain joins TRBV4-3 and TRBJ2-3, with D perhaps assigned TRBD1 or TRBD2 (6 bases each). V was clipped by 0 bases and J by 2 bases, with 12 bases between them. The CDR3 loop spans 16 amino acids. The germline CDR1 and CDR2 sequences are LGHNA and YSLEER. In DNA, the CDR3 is TGCGCCAGCAGCCAAGATGGAGGGGGGTTCACAGATACGCAGTATTTT. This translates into CASSQDGGGFTDTQYF.

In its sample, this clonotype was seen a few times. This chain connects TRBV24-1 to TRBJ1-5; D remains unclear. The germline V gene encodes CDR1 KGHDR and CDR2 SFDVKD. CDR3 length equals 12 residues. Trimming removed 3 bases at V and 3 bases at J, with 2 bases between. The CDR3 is CATSDTNQPQHF. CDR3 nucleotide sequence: TGTGCCACCAGTGATACCAATCAGCCCCAGCATTTT.

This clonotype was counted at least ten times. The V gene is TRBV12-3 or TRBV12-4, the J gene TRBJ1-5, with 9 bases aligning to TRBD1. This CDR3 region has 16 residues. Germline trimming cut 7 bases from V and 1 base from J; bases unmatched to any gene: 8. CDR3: CASTSMTGGSNQPQHF. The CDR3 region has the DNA TGTGCCAGCACGTCCATGACAGGGGGGAGCAATCAGCCCCAGCATTTT.

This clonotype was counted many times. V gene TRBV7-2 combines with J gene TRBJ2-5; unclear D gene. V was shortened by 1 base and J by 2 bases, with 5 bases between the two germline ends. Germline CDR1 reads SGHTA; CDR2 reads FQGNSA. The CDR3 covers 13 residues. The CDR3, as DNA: TGTGCCAGCAGCTTAGTTTGGCAAGAGACCCAGTACTTC. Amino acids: CASSLVWQETQYF.

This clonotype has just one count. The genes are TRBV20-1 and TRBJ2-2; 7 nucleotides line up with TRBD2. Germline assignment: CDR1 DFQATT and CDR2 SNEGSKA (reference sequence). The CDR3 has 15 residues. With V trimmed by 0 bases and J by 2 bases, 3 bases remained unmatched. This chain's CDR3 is CSAREGLTNTGELFF. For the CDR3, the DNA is TGCAGTGCTAGAGAGGGACTAACTAACACCGGGGAGCTGTTTTTT.

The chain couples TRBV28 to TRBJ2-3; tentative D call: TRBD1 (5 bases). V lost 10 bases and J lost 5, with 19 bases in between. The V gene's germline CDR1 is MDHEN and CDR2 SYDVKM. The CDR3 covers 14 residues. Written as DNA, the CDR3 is TGTGCCAACCCGCCCTACAGGTTTGGAGATACGCAGTATTTT. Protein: CANPPYRFGDTQYF.

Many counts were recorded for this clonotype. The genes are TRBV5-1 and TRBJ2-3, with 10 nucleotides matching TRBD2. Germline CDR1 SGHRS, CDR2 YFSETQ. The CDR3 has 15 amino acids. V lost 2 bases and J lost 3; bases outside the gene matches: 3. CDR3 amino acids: CASSFSAGGTDTQYF. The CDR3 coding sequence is TGCGCCAGCAGCTTCTCAGCGGGAGGGACAGATACGCAGTATTTT.

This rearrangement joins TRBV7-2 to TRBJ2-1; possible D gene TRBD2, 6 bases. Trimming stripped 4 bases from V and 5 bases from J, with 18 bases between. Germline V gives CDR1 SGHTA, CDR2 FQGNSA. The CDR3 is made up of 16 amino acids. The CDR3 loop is CASSSTWPGLNNEQFF. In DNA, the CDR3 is TGTGCCAGCAGCTCGACATGGCCGGGACTCAACAATGAGCAGTTCTTC.

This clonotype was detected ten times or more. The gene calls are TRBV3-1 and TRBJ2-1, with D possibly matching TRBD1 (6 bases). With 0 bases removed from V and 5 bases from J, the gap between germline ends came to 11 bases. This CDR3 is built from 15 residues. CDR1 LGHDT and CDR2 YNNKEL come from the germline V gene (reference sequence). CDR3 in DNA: TGTGCCAGCAGCCAAGATCGGGCAGGGGACAATGAGCAGTTCTTC. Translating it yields CASSQDRAGDNEQFF.

Here the CDR3 reads CASSYRTGGETQYF. The DNA of the CDR3 is TGTGCCAGCAGCTATCGGACAGGGGGAGAGACCCAGTACTTC. The chain couples TRBV7-2 to TRBJ2-5, with 10 nucleotides matching TRBD1. The germline CDR1 and CDR2 sequences are SGHTA and FQGNSA. CDR3 length: 14 amino acids. J lost 4 bases, V lost 4 bases, and 3 bases had no gene match.

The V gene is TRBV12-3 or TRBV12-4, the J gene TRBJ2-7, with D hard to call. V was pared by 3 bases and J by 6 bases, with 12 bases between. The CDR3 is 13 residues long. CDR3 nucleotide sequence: TGTGCCAGCAGTTTGTACCAGAAGGGCGAGCAGTACTTC. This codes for CASSLYQKGEQYF.

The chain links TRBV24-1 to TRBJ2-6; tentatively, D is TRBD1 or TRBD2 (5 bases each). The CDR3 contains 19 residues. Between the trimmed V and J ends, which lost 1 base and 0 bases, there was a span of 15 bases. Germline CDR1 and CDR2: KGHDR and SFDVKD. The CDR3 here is CATSDFVGRNNSGANVLTF. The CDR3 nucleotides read TGTGCCACCAGTGATTTTGTGGGACGAAATAACTCTGGGGCCAACGTCCTGACTTTC.

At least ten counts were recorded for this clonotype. Here the CDR3 DNA reads TGTGCCAGCAGTTTCTTCGCAGGGGAGAGCAATCAGCCCCAGCATTTT. Its translation: CASSFFAGESNQPQHF. The chain is built from TRBV28 and TRBJ1-5, with TRBD1 as a possible D gene (6 bases). In germline, CDR1 is MDHEN, CDR2 SYDVKM. The CDR3 spans 16 residues. Trimming stripped 3 bases from V and 1 base from J, with 13 bases between.

Here the CDR3 reads CASSLWPASNQPQHF. In DNA form, the CDR3 reads TGCGCCAGCAGTCTTTGGCCGGCGAGCAATCAGCCCCAGCATTTT. V is TRBV4-3 and J is TRBJ1-5; no clear D. The germline CDR1 and CDR2 sequences are LGHNA and YSLEER. V was shortened by 6 bases and J by 1 base, with 13 bases between the two germline ends. This CDR3 is 15 amino acids long.

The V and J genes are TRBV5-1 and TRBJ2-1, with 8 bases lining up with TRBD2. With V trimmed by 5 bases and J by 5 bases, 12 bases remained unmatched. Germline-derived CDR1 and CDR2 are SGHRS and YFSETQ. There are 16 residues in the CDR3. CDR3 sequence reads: CASRRGLQRGHNEQFF. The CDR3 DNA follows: TGCGCCAGCAGACGTGGACTCCAGCGGGGGCACAATGAGCAGTTCTTC.

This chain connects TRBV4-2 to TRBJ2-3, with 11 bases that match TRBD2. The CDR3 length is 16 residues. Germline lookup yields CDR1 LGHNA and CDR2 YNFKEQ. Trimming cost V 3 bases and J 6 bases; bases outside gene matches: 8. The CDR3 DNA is TGTGCCAGCAGCCATCCCCTAGCGGGGGGCCTGGATACGCAGTATTTT. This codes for CASSHPLAGGLDTQYF.

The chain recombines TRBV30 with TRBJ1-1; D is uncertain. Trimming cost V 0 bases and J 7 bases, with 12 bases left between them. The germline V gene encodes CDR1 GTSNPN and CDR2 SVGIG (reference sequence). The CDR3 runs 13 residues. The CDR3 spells CAWSVPLQSEAFF. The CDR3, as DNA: TGTGCCTGGAGTGTACCCTTACAGAGTGAAGCTTTCTTT.

CDR3 sequence reads: CASSQSTGGWYEQYF. The CDR3 region has the DNA TGCGCCAGCAGCCAGAGTACAGGGGGCTGGTACGAGCAGTACTTC. This chain links TRBV4-3 with TRBJ2-7; TRBD1 matches 9 bases. The germline V gene encodes CDR1 LGHNA and CDR2 YSLEER. V trimming: 3 bases; J trimming: 4 bases; junction bases outside the gene matches: 7. CDR3 length equals 15 residues.

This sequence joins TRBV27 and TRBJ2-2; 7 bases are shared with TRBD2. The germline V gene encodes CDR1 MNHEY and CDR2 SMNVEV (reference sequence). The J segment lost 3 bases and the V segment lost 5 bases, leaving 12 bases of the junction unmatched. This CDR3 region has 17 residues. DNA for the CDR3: TGTGCCAGCAGTAGGAACCTTTGGGACTACGACACCGGGGAGCTGTTTTTT. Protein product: CASSRNLWDYDTGELFF.

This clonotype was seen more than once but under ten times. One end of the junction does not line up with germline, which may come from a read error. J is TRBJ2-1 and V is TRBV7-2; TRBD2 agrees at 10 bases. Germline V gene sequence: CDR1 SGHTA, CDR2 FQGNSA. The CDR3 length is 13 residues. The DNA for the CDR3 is TGTGCCAGCAGCTTAGGATCTAGCGGGAGTAGGGTCTTC. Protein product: CASSLGSSGSRVF. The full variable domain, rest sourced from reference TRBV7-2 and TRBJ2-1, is GAGVSQSPSNKVTEKGKDVELRCDPISGHTALYWYRQSLGQGLEFLIYFQGNSAPDKSGLPSDRFSAERTGGSVSTLTIQRTQQEDSAVYLCASSLGSSGSRVFGPGTRLTVL.

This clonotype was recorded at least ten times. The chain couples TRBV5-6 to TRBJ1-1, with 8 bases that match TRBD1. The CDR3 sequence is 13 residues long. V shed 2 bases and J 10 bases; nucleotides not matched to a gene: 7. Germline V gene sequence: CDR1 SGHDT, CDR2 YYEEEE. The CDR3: CASSLPGGQAAFF. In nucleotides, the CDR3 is TGTGCCAGCAGCTTACCGGGGGGACAGGCAGCTTTCTTT.

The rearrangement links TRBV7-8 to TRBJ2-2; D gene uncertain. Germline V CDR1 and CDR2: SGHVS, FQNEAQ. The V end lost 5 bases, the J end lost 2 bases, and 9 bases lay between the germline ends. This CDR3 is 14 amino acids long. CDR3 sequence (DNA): TGTGCCAGCAGCCCTTACACAAACACCGGGGAGCTGTTTTTT. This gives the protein CASSPYTNTGELFF.